Below are 12 T cell receptor beta chains sequenced from a single sample in a study of T-cell memory formation after mild COVID-19. TCRdb analysed the 5' RACE reads with MiXCR anew, one entry per CDR3 protein. The sample yields about 440,000 distinct CDR3 sequences, 20% seen once. The sample was PBMCs or a T cell subset sorted from them (not recorded which). These receptors were taken from an adult woman who had mild COVID-19 (a few samples of this study predate the infection). Cell type and time point are not known.

The chain combines TRBV5-1 with TRBJ2-1; 10 bases agree with TRBD2. Germline V gene lookup returns CDR1 SGHRS and CDR2 YFSETQ. V lost 4 bases, J lost 6 bases, and 7 bases stayed unmatched. The CDR3 loop spans 15 amino acids. CDR3 DNA sequence: TGCGCCAGCAGCCCAGGGGAGCGGGGGGGCAATGAGCAGTTCTTC. This sequence encodes CASSPGERGGNEQFF.

This clonotype appeared a few times. This sequence joins TRBV24-1 and TRBJ2-1; TRBD1 matches 7 bases. Germline V gives CDR1 KGHDR, CDR2 SFDVKD. V trimming: 2 bases; J trimming: 3 bases; junction bases outside the gene matches: 9. The CDR3 covers 17 residues. CDR3 sequence (DNA): TGTGCCACCAGTGATTCGGCCAGGGGGACGCTCTACAATGAGCAGTTCTTC. Protein: CATSDSARGTLYNEQFF.

V is TRBV7-9 and J is TRBJ1-1; unclear D gene. This CDR3 contains 13 residues. The germline CDR1 and CDR2 sequences are SEHNR and FQNEAQ (reference sequence). The germline V and J ends were trimmed by 5 bases and 7 bases, with 14 bases remaining between them. The CDR3 DNA reads as TGTGCCAGCAGCCCTACGCGAGCCTTTGAAGCTTTCTTT. Protein: CASSPTRAFEAFF.

The J gene is TRBJ2-1, the V gene TRBV12-3 or TRBV12-4, with D possibly being TRBD1 (6 bases). Trimming stripped 6 bases from V and 1 base from J, with 13 bases between. This CDR3 is 15 amino acids long. CDR3 residues: CASSPTGRSYNEQFF. CDR3 nucleotides: TGTGCCAGCAGCCCTACAGGGCGTTCCTACAATGAGCAGTTCTTC.

The chain has TRBV7-2 and TRBJ1-5, with no clear D. The germline V and J ends were trimmed by 5 bases and 9 bases, with 11 bases remaining between them. The CDR3 totals 12 residues. Germline CDR1 and CDR2: SGHTA and FQGNSA. The chain's CDR3 is CASSESSWPQHF. CDR3 DNA sequence: TGTGCCAGCAGCGAAAGTAGTTGGCCCCAGCATTTT.

This chain connects TRBV6-6 to TRBJ2-7, with D perhaps matching TRBD1 (6 bases). Germline CDR1 MNHNY, CDR2 SVGAGI (reference sequence). V lost 9 bases and J lost 3, with 12 bases in between. The CDR3 runs to 12 residues. The CDR3 protein is CASCEQGYEQYF. CDR3 bases: TGTGCCAGTTGCGAACAGGGCTACGAGCAGTACTTC.

The chain carries TRBV9 and TRBJ2-7; 8 bases fit TRBD2. There are 15 residues in the CDR3. CDR1 is SGDLS and CDR2 is YYNGEE in the germline V gene. The V gene end was trimmed by 3 bases and the J gene end by 3 bases; junction bases not matched to a gene: 8. This chain's CDR3 is CASSATTTSGYEQYF. The CDR3 DNA is TGTGCCAGCAGCGCAACTACAACTAGCGGCTACGAGCAGTACTTC. The variable domain in full, completed from reference TRBV9 and TRBJ2-7, reads DSGVTQTPKHLITATGQRVTLRCSPRSGDLSVYWYQQSLDQGLQFLIQYYNGEERAKGNILERFSAQQFPDLHSELNLSSLELGDSALYFCASSATTTSGYEQYFGPGTRLTVT.

V usage is TRBV12-5 and J usage is TRBJ2-2, with D possibly matching TRBD1 (6 bases). Germline V lookup: CDR1 LGHNT, CDR2 FRNRAP. The CDR3 is made up of 17 amino acids. Trimming pared 0 bases from V and 4 bases from J, leaving 15 bases between. The CDR3 sequence: CASGLVQGRPSTGELFF. CDR3 nucleotides: TGTGCTAGTGGTTTGGTCCAGGGGCGCCCGTCCACCGGGGAGCTGTTTTTT.

This clonotype was observed a few times. This rearrangement joins TRBV5-1 to TRBJ2-1; D may be TRBD2 (5 bases). V was clipped by 6 bases and J by 2 bases, with 15 bases between them. Looked up from germline, CDR1 is SGHRS and CDR2 is YFSETQ. The CDR3 extends over 15 amino acids. The CDR3 DNA follows: TGCGCCAGCATACTAGATATCGGGGCCTACAATGAGCAGTTCTTC. Protein sequence: CASILDIGAYNEQFF.

In this sample, this clonotype turned up many times. V gene TRBV12-3 or TRBV12-4 combines with J gene TRBJ2-7, with 9 bases identical to TRBD1. This CDR3 has 17 residues. With 5 bases clipped from V and 2 bases from J, the junction kept 13 bases outside the gene matches. The CDR3: CASSPGTGIISAYEQYF. CDR3 coding DNA: TGTGCCAGCAGTCCGGGGACAGGGATAATTTCTGCCTACGAGCAGTACTTC.

This clonotype was found many times. The chain combines TRBV3-1 with TRBJ2-1, with 10 bases that match TRBD2. Germline values: CDR1 LGHDT, CDR2 YNNKEL (reference sequence). This CDR3 comprises 16 residues. The trim removed 5 bases at V and 7 bases at J, leaving 11 bases unmatched. The CDR3 is CASSYTYLAGANEQFF. In nucleotides, the CDR3 is TGTGCCAGCAGCTACACCTATCTAGCGGGAGCTAATGAGCAGTTCTTC.

This clonotype has only a few counts. V and J are TRBV20-1 and TRBJ2-2; TRBD2 aligns across 8 bases. Trimming at V came to 1 base and at J to 4 bases, leaving 5 bases not matched to a gene. CDR3 size: 15 residues. In germline, CDR1 is DFQATT, CDR2 SNEGSKA (reference sequence). This chain's CDR3 is CSARGWSGGTGELFF. CDR3 nucleotides: TGCAGTGCTAGAGGGTGGAGCGGGGGCACCGGGGAGCTGTTTTTT.